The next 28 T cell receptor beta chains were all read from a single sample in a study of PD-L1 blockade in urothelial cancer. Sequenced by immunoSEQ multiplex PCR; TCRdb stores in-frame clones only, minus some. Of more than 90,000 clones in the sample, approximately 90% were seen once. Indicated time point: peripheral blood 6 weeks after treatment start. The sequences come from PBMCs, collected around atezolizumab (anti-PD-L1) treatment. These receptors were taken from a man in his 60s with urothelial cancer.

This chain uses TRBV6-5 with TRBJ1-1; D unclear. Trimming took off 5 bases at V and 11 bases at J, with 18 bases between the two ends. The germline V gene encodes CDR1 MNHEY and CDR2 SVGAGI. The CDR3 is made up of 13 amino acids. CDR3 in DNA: TGTGCCAGCAGTGGACTGCGGTCCGTGTTTGCTTTCTTT. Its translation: CASSGLRSVFAFF.

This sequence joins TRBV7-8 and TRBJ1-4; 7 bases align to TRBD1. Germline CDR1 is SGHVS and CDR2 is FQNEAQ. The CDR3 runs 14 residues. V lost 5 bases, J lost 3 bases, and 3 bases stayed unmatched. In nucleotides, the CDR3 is TGTGCCAGCAGCCAGGGGGGACCTAATGAAAAACTGTTTTTT. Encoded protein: CASSQGGPNEKLFF.

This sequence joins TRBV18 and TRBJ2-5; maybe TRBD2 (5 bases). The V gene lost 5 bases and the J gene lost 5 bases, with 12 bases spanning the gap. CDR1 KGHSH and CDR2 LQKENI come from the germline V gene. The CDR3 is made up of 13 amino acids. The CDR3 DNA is TGTGCCAGCTCAGCCCTAGGCGGGGAGACCCAGTACTTC. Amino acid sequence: CASSALGGETQYF.

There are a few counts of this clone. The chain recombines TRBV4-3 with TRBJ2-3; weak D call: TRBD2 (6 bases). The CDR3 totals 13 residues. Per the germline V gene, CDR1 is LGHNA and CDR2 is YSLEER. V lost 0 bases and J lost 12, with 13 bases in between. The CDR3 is CASSQDSGAHQYF. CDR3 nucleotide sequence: TGCGCCAGCAGCCAAGATTCGGGAGCCCACCAGTATTTT.

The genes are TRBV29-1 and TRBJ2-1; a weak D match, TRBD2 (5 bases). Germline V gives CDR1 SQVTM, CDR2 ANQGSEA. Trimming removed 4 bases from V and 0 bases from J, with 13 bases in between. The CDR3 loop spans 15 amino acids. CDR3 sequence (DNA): TGCAGCGTTGTGGGGAGCGCTCGCTCCTACAATGAGCAGTTCTTC. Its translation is CSVVGSARSYNEQFF.

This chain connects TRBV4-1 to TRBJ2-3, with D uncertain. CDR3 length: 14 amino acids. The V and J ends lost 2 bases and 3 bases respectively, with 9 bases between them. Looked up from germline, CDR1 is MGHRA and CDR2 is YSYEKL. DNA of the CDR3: TGCGCCAGCAGCCAACGGGTCGGAACAGATACGCAGTATTTT. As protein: CASSQRVGTDTQYF.

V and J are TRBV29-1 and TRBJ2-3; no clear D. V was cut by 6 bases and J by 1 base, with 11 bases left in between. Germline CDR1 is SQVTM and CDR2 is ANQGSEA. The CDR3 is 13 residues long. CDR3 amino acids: CSVLGGGTDTQYF. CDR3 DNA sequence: TGCAGCGTCCTAGGTGGAGGCACAGATACGCAGTATTTT.

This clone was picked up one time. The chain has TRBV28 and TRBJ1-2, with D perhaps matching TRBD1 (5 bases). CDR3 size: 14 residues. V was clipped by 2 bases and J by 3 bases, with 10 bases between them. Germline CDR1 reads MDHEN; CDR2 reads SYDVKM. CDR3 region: CASSLGASDYGYTF. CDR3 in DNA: TGTGCCAGCAGTTTAGGGGCCTCAGACTATGGCTACACCTTC.

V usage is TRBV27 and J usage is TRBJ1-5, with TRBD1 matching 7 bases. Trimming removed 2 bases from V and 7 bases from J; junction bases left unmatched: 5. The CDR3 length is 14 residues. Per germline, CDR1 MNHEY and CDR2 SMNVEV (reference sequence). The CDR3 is CASSLGTEGQPQHF. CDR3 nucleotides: TGTGCCAGCAGTTTAGGGACAGAGGGGCAGCCCCAGCATTTT.

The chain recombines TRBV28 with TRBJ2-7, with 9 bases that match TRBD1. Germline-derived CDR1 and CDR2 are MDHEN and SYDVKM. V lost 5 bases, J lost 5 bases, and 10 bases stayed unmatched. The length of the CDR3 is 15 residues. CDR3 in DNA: TGTGCCAGCAGTCCTACAGGGGGCTTCCGGGACGAGCAGTACTTC. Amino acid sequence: CASSPTGGFRDEQYF.

DNA for the CDR3: TGTGCCAGTAGGGGCAGGGTGGATGAAAAACTGTTTTTT. It encodes CASRGRVDEKLFF. This rearrangement joins TRBV19 to TRBJ1-4; TRBD1 might be the D (5 bases). Trimming took 6 bases from V and 6 from J, leaving 11 bases between them. CDR3 length: 13 amino acids. Germline CDR1 reads LNHDA; CDR2 reads SQIVND (reference sequence).

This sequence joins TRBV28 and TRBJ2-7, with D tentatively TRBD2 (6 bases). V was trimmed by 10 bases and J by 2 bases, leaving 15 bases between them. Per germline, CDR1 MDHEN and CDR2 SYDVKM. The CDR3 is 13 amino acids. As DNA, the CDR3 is TGTGCCACCCGGGACTCCCTGACCTACGAGCAGTACTTC. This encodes CATRDSLTYEQYF.

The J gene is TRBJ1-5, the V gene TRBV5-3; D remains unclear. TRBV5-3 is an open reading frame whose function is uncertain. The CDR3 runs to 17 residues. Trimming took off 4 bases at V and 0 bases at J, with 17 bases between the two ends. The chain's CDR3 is CARSKTPEGYSNQPQHF. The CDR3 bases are TGTGCCAGAAGCAAAACCCCCGAGGGTTATAGCAATCAGCCCCAGCATTTT.

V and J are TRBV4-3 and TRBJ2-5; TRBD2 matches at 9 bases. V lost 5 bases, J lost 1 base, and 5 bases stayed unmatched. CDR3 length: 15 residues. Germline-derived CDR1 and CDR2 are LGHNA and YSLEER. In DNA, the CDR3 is TGCGCCAGCAGCTACACAGCGGGGGGCCAAGAGACCCAGTACTTC. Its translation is CASSYTAGGQETQYF.

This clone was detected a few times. Here the CDR3 DNA reads TGTGCCAGCAGCAGGACAGCTATTAATTCACCCCTCCACTTT. Translating gives CASSRTAINSPLHF. This sequence joins TRBV2 and TRBJ1-6; a weak D match, TRBD1 (6 bases). Germline lookup yields CDR1 SNHLY and CDR2 FYNNEI. V was cut by 6 bases and J by 6 bases, with 12 bases left in between. The length of the CDR3 is 14 residues.

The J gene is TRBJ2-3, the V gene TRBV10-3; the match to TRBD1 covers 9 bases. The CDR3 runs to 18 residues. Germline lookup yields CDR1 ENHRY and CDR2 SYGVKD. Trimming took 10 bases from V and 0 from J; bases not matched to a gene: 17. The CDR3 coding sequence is TGTGCCACCGGTGGGGGACAGGGTTTCGGCACCAGCACAGATACGCAGTATTTT. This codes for CATGGGQGFGTSTDTQYF.

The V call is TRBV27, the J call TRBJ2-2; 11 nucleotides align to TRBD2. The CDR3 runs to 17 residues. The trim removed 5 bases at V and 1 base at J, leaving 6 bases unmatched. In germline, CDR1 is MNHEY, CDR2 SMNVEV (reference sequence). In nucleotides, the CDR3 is TGTGCCAGCAGTCCGGGACTAGCGGAGATGAACACCGGGGAGCTGTTTTTT. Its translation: CASSPGLAEMNTGELFF.

CDR3 in amino acids: CASSLGLNEKLFF. CDR3 nucleotides: TGTGCCAGCAGCTTGGGACTTAATGAAAAACTGTTTTTT. V gene TRBV5-4 combines with J gene TRBJ1-4, with D unclear. The V end lost 0 bases, the J end lost 4 bases, and 4 bases lay between the germline ends. CDR3 length: 13 amino acids. Per germline, CDR1 SGHNT and CDR2 YYREEE (reference sequence).

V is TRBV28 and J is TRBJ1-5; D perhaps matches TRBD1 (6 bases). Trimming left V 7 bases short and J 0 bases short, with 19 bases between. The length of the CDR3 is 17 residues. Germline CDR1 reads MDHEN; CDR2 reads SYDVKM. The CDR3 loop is CASTLEQGHYSNQPQHF. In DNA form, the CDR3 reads TGTGCCAGCACCCTTGAACAGGGACACTATAGCAATCAGCCCCAGCATTTT. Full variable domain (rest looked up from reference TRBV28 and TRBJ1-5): DVKVTQSSRYLVKRTGEKVFLECVQDMDHENMFWYRQDPGLGLRLIYFSYDVKMKEKGDIPEGYSVSREKKERFSLILESASTNQTSMYLCASTLEQGHYSNQPQHFGDGTRLSIL.

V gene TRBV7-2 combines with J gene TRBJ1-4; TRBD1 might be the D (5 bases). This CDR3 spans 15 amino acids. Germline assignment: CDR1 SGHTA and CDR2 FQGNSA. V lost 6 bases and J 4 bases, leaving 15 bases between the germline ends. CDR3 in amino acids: CASRLMGHNNEKLFF. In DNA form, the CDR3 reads TGTGCCAGCAGACTCATGGGGCATAATAATGAAAAACTGTTTTTT.

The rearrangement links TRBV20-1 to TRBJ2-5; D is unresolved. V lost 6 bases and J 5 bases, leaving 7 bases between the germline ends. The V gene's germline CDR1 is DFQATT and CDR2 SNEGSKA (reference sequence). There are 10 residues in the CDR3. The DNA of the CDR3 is TGCAGTGCCACCAGTGAGACCCAGTACTTC. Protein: CSATSETQYF.

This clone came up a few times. The CDR3 region has the DNA TGCGCCAGCAGCCTAGGACGACAGGCAGCTTTCTTT. Translated, it gives CASSLGRQAAFF. The rearrangement joins TRBV10-1 to TRBJ1-1; a weak D match, TRBD1 (6 bases). Deletions cut 6 bases from V and 10 bases from J, with 15 bases between. Germline V gene sequence: CDR1 WNHNN, CDR2 SYGVQD (reference sequence). This CDR3 spans 12 amino acids.

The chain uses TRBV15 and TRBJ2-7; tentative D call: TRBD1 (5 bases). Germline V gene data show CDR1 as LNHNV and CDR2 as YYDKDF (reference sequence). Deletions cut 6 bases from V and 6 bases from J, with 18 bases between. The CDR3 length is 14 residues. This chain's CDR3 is CATRQTGDTFEQYF. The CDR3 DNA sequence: TGTGCCACCAGGCAAACAGGCGACACTTTCGAGCAGTACTTC.

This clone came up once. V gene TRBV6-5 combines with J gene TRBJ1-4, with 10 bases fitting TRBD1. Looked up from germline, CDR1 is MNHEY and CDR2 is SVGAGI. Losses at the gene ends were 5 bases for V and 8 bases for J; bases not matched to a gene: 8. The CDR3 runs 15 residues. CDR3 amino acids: CASSVRDRGVEKLFF. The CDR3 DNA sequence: TGTGCCAGCAGTGTCCGGGACAGGGGAGTGGAAAAACTGTTTTTT.

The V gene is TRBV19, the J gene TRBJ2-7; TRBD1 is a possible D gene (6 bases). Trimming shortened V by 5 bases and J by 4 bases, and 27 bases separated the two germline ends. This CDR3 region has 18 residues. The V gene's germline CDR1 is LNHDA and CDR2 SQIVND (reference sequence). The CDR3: CASSEATTTGSAAYEQYF. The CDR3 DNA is TGTGCCAGTAGTGAAGCTACAACGACAGGTTCGGCGGCATACGAGCAGTACTTC.

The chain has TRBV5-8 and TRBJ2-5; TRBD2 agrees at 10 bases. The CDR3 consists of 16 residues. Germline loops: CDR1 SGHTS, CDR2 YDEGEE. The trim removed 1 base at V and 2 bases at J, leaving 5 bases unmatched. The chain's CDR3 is CASSLRLAGAQETQYF. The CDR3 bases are TGTGCCAGCAGCTTGAGGCTAGCGGGAGCACAAGAGACCCAGTACTTC.

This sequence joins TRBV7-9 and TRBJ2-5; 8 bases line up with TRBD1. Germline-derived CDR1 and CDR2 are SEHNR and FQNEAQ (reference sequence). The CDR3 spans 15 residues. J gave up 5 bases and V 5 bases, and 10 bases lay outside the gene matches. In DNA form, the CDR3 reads TGTGCCAGCAGCACCCGACAGGGGTCGAAGGAGACCCAGTACTTC. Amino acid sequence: CASSTRQGSKETQYF.

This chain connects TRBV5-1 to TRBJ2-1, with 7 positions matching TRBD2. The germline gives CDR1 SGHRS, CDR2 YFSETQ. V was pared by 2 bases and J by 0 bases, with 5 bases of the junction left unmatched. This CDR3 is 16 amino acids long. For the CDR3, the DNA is TGCGCCAGCAGCTTCGCTAGCGGAAGCTCCTACAATGAGCAGTTCTTC. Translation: CASSFASGSSYNEQFF.